This TCR beta chain stems from a study of blood T cell repertoires in COVID-19. The CDR3 runs 15 residues. Germline values: CDR1 SEHNR, CDR2 FQNEAQ (reference sequence). V lost 5 bases, J lost 4 bases, and 8 bases stayed unmatched. Measured with immunoSEQ multiplex PCR; TCRdb has only the in-frame clones, and not every one. Among 200,000 to 300,000 clones listed, around nine tenths were seen once. The chain joins TRBV7-9 to TRBJ2-4; TRBD1 agrees at 7 bases. Sequences were obtained from peripheral blood. This TCR was recovered from a middle-aged man who had recovered from COVID-19. CDR3 region: CASSRPGTEKNIQYF. The CDR3 DNA is TGTGCCAGCAGCCGACCGGGGACAGAGAAAAACATTCAGTACTTC.